Presented here are 27 T cell receptor beta chains from one specimen sequenced in a study of cytomegalovirus exposure and HLA in healthy donors. Method: immunoSEQ multiplex PCR; TCRdb's copy keeps in-frame clones and lacks some. Of approximately 180,000 clones listed, roughly nine tenths are singletons. Sequencing was done on a sample of PBMCs. These TCRs come from a man between 18 and 35 years old in good health and CMV-seropositive.

The chain uses TRBV5-1 and TRBJ2-3, with TRBD2 identical over 7 bases. CDR3 length: 15 residues. J gave up 4 bases and V 5 bases, and 10 bases lay outside the gene matches. Germline CDR1 is SGHRS and CDR2 is YFSETQ. The CDR3: CASRWVGGPSDTQYF. The CDR3 nucleotides are TGCGCCAGCAGATGGGTGGGAGGGCCCTCAGATACGCAGTATTTT.

The gene calls are TRBV9 and TRBJ2-3, with D perhaps TRBD2 (6 bases). The CDR3 runs to 15 residues. Germline lookup yields CDR1 SGDLS and CDR2 YYNGEE. The V end lost 2 bases, the J end lost 2 bases, and 12 bases lay between the germline ends. CDR3 residues: CASSVGGAPTDTQYF. The CDR3 nucleotides are TGTGCCAGCAGCGTCGGCGGGGCCCCCACAGATACGCAGTATTTT.

The V and J genes are TRBV2 and TRBJ1-5, with unresolved D. CDR3 length equals 14 residues. Trimming removed 6 bases from V and 6 bases from J, with 15 bases in between. The germline V gene has CDR1 SNHLY and CDR2 FYNNEI. CDR3 coding DNA: TGTGCCAGCAGCCTAGGACGGGATTTTCAGCCCCAGCATTTT. Its protein is CASSLGRDFQPQHF.

This chain connects TRBV5-6 to TRBJ2-1, with 7 bases that match TRBD2. The germline V gene has CDR1 SGHDT and CDR2 YYEEEE. V trimming: 4 bases; J trimming: 5 bases; junction bases outside the gene matches: 3. There are 13 residues in the CDR3. CDR3 protein: CASSLGTNNEQFF. In DNA form, the CDR3 reads TGTGCCAGCAGCCTCGGGACTAACAATGAGCAGTTCTTC.

This clone has just one count. V is TRBV5-8 and J is TRBJ1-5; tentative D call: TRBD1 (6 bases). Trimming shortened V by 0 bases and J by 3 bases, and 10 bases separated the two germline ends. The CDR3 sequence is 15 residues long. CDR1 is SGHTS, CDR2 YDEGEE, per germline. Here the CDR3 reads CASSLGQANNQPQHF. The CDR3 region has the DNA TGTGCCAGCAGCTTGGGACAGGCGAACAATCAGCCCCAGCATTTT.

V usage is TRBV7-9 and J usage is TRBJ1-1; 8 positions agree with TRBD1. CDR1 and CDR2 (germline): SEHNR, FQNEAQ (reference sequence). The junction had 0 bases not matched to a gene; V was cut back by 3 bases and J by 6 bases. This CDR3 contains 12 residues. As DNA, the CDR3 is TGTGCCAGCAGCTTGGGACAGGCTGAAGCTTTCTTT. Translation gives CASSLGQAEAFF.

The V call is TRBV5-5, the J call TRBJ1-5; D is uncertain. Germline loops: CDR1 SGHKS, CDR2 YYEKEE (reference sequence). The CDR3 totals 15 residues. V was cut by 4 bases and J by 4 bases, with 15 bases left in between. Written as DNA, the CDR3 is TGTGCCAGCAGCCCGAGAGGGCTGTATAATCAGCCCCAGCATTTT. Encoded protein: CASSPRGLYNQPQHF.

The chain couples TRBV18 to TRBJ2-7; tentative D call: TRBD1 (5 bases). The ends were cut back, 0 bases at V and 5 bases at J, with 11 bases in the middle. Germline values: CDR1 KGHSH, CDR2 LQKENI. This CDR3 is built from 14 residues. CDR3 sequence reads: CASSPPSGLHEQYF. The CDR3 DNA reads as TGTGCCAGCTCACCACCGTCAGGGTTACACGAGCAGTACTTC.

This rearrangement joins TRBV7-2 to TRBJ1-2, with 9 bases identical to TRBD1. Germline V gene sequence: CDR1 SGHTA, CDR2 FQGNSA. The CDR3 is made up of 16 amino acids. With V trimmed by 7 bases and J by 0 bases, 9 bases remained unmatched. CDR3 bases: TGTGCCAGCACCTTTCAGGGGACAGGGTCTAACTATGGCTACACCTTC. This codes for CASTFQGTGSNYGYTF.

This clone has just a few counts. The rearrangement links TRBV11-2 to TRBJ2-7, with D perhaps matching TRBD2 (7 bases). V was shortened by 5 bases and J by 2 bases, with 19 bases between the two germline ends. CDR1 SGHAT and CDR2 FQNNGV come from the germline V gene. The CDR3 loop spans 16 amino acids. CDR3 in DNA: TGTGCCAGCAGCGCGTCAACGAGGGGGGGGACCTACGAGCAGTACTTC. Translated: CASSASTRGGTYEQYF.

A single count supports this clone. This chain joins TRBV4-1 and TRBJ2-1; possibly TRBD2 for D (6 bases). In germline, CDR1 is MGHRA, CDR2 YSYEKL. The V and J ends lost 4 bases and 7 bases respectively, with 20 bases between them. The CDR3 extends over 16 amino acids. The CDR3 protein is CASSLRDFLERNEQFF. CDR3 in DNA: TGCGCCAGCAGCCTAAGGGACTTTCTAGAGAGGAATGAGCAGTTCTTC.

The rearrangement links TRBV9 to TRBJ2-6, with D possibly TRBD1 on 5 matching bases. Per the germline V gene, CDR1 is SGDLS and CDR2 is YYNGEE. CDR3 length equals 15 residues. Trimming stripped 4 bases from V and 3 bases from J, with 11 bases between. The CDR3 DNA reads TGTGCCAGCAGCACGTCTAGGGGTGGGGCCAACGTCCTGACTTTC. It is translated as CASSTSRGGANVLTF.

The rearrangement uses TRBV28 and TRBJ2-4, with TRBD1 identical over 10 bases. The CDR3 is made up of 11 amino acids. Germline CDR1 and CDR2: MDHEN and SYDVKM. The V gene end was trimmed by 3 bases and the J gene end by 16 bases; junction bases not matched to a gene: 3. CDR3 sequence reads: CASSLGQGYYF. The CDR3 DNA follows: TGTGCCAGCAGTTTGGGACAGGGGTATTACTTC.

A remark on this clone: Other DNA sequences from this sample encode an identical CDR3 as well. This chain joins TRBV7-2 and TRBJ2-7; TRBD2 agrees at 9 bases. This CDR3 contains 15 residues. The V segment lost 3 bases and the J segment 3 bases; nucleotides outside the gene matches: 6. CDR1 and CDR2 from the germline V gene are SGHTA and FQGNSA. CDR3 nucleotides: TGTGCCAGCAGCTTTAGGCTAGCGGGGAACTACGAGCAGTACTTC. It yields the protein CASSFRLAGNYEQYF.

The V call is TRBV5-1, the J call TRBJ1-2, with 9 bases matching TRBD1. V lost 1 base to trimming and J lost 5 bases; unmatched junction nucleotides: 6. CDR1 SGHRS and CDR2 YFSETQ come from the germline V gene. This CDR3 comprises 15 residues. The CDR3 DNA is TGCGCCAGCAGCTTGAAGGGACAGGGAGAATATGGCTACACCTTC. Its translation: CASSLKGQGEYGYTF.

This clone was picked up one time. The DNA is left out, because the CDR3 cannot be placed on it with certainty; the CDR3 is given as TCRdb lists it. V and J are TRBV21-1 and TRBJ2-1; the DNA was not compared with TRBD2, the D call given in the table. TRBV21-1 is a pseudogene locus. The CDR3 numbers 14 amino acids, ends counted. CDR3 residues: CAEVAGGICNERFF.

This clone was recorded only once. This chain links TRBV27 with TRBJ1-1; the D gene is possibly TRBD1 (6 bases). This CDR3 has 13 amino acids. Germline CDR1 is MNHEY and CDR2 is SMNVEV (reference sequence). V was cut by 6 bases and J by 0 bases, with 8 bases left in between. The CDR3 loop reads CASRGTMNTEAFF. The CDR3 DNA is TGTGCCAGCAGGGGGACAATGAACACTGAAGCTTTCTTT.

The genes are TRBV27 and TRBJ2-4, with D tentatively TRBD2 (5 bases). The V and J ends lost 6 bases and 0 bases respectively, with 12 bases between them. Germline values: CDR1 MNHEY, CDR2 SMNVEV (reference sequence). This CDR3 is 15 amino acids long. CDR3 in amino acids: CASRGAGLAKNIQYF. CDR3 sequence (DNA): TGTGCCAGCAGGGGCGCCGGACTAGCCAAAAACATTCAGTACTTC.

The chain is built from TRBV15 and TRBJ2-7, with D perhaps matching TRBD1 (7 bases). V lost 6 bases, J lost 5 bases, and 20 bases lay in between. This CDR3 is 15 amino acids long. The germline gives CDR1 LNHNV, CDR2 YYDKDF (reference sequence). For the CDR3, the DNA is TGTGCCACCAGATCAAGAGGCAGGGGGGCGGACGAGCAGTACTTC. The encoded protein is CATRSRGRGADEQYF. Looking up the rest from reference TRBV15 and TRBJ2-7 gives the full variable domain: DAMVIQNPRYQVTQFGKPVTLSCSQTLNHNVMYWYQQKSSQAPKLLFHYYDKDFNNEADTPDNFQSRRPNTSFCFLDIRSPGLGDTAMYLCATRSRGRGADEQYFGPGTRLTVT.

The V gene is TRBV6-5, the J gene TRBJ2-7; D may be TRBD1 (6 bases). CDR3 length: 13 amino acids. CDR1 MNHEY and CDR2 SVGAGI come from the germline V gene. Trimming removed 6 bases at V and 4 bases at J, with 13 bases between. The CDR3 DNA reads as TGTGCCAGCAGGAACCGACAGGAATACGAGCAGTACTTC. Encoded protein: CASRNRQEYEQYF.

This clone was detected once. The chain carries TRBV6-5 and TRBJ2-7; no clear D. The germline V gene encodes CDR1 MNHEY and CDR2 SVGAGI. The CDR3 is 14 residues long. V dropped 5 bases and J dropped 2 bases, with 13 bases sitting between them. For the CDR3, the DNA is TGTGCCAGCAGTCCCTTGACATCCCCCTACGAGCAGTACTTC. This translates into CASSPLTSPYEQYF.

The J gene is TRBJ2-5, the V gene TRBV4-2, with D possibly TRBD1 on 5 matching bases. The ends were cut back, 1 base at V and 4 bases at J, with 19 bases in the middle. Germline V gene sequence: CDR1 LGHNA, CDR2 YNFKEQ. CDR3 length equals 17 residues. CDR3 protein: CASSQVGPEERGETQYF. DNA of the CDR3: TGTGCCAGCAGCCAAGTGGGGCCAGAGGAGCGCGGAGAGACCCAGTACTTC.

J is TRBJ2-5 and V is TRBV7-2, with 12 bases matching TRBD2. Germline CDR1 reads SGHTA; CDR2 reads FQGNSA. The CDR3 sequence is 17 residues long. V shed 5 bases, J shed 3 bases, and the junction held 10 bases outside the gene matches. CDR3 sequence (DNA): TGTGCCAGCAGCACCCAAACTCTAGCGGGGGGGAAAGAGACCCAGTACTTC. This encodes CASSTQTLAGGKETQYF.

The chain is built from TRBV19 and TRBJ1-1; maybe TRBD1 (5 bases). CDR3 length: 13 amino acids. V lost 5 bases to trimming and J lost 0 bases, with 7 bases between them. Germline CDR1 reads LNHDA; CDR2 reads SQIVND (reference sequence). The CDR3 loop is CASSAGLNTEAFF. The CDR3 DNA follows: TGTGCCAGTAGTGCGGGGCTGAACACTGAAGCTTTCTTT.

On this clone itself: This specimen includes other DNA sequences encoding the same CDR3. The chain couples TRBV30 to TRBJ1-5; D is ambiguous. V lost 0 bases and J lost 4, with 7 bases in between. Germline lookup yields CDR1 GTSNPN and CDR2 SVGIG (reference sequence). There are 13 residues in the CDR3. CDR3 nucleotides: TGTGCCTGGAGTGTAAGAGGGAATCAGCCCCAGCATTTT. This gives the protein CAWSVRGNQPQHF.

The CDR3 sequence: CASSPGLAGVYEQFF. For the CDR3, the DNA is TGCGCCAGCAGCCCCGGACTAGCGGGAGTGTATGAGCAGTTCTTC. The rearrangement links TRBV4-3 to TRBJ2-1; 13 positions match TRBD2. From germline, CDR1 is LGHNA and CDR2 YSLEER. With V trimmed by 4 bases and J by 8 bases, 5 bases remained unmatched. The CDR3 is 15 amino acids.

The chain couples TRBV28 to TRBJ2-7, with TRBD2 matching over 13 bases. In germline, CDR1 is MDHEN, CDR2 SYDVKM. The CDR3 length is 13 residues. With V trimmed by 11 bases and J by 6 bases, 7 bases remained unmatched. CDR3 residues: CALGTSGTPEQYF. CDR3 sequence (DNA): TGTGCCCTCGGGACTAGCGGGACACCCGAGCAGTACTTC.